These T cell receptor beta chains were read from a single sample in a study of blood T cell repertoires in COVID-19. Measured with immunoSEQ multiplex PCR; TCRdb has only the in-frame clones, and not every one. The table lists about 250,000 clones, roughly four fifths of them singletons. The sample comprised PBMCs or T cells enriched from blood (not recorded which). The receptors stem from a woman between 40 and 55 years old who had been exposed to COVID-19. Each CDR3 is given with its conserved first and last residue. Each record gives: V gene, clone size, D gene, J gene, CDR3 protein, CDR3 DNA. D genes are given only for firm matches. For some rows the clone size is stated as once, few or many, or as a class when expanded; others skip it.

>TRBV20-1|few|.|TRBJ2-1
CSARPDNEQFF
TGCAGTGCTAGACCAGACAATGAGCAGTTCTTC
>TRBV11-2|.|.|TRBJ1-3
CASSLTLDSSGNTIYF
TGTGCCAGCAGTTTAACCCTGGACAGCTCTGGAAACACCATATATTTT
>TRBV12-3/TRBV12-4|.|TRBD1|TRBJ1-1
CASSPIGQDEAFF
TGTGCCAGCAGTCCAATCGGACAGGACGAAGCTTTCTTT
>TRBV30|.|TRBD2|TRBJ2-1
CACSGLADYNEQFF
TGTGCCTGTTCGGGACTAGCGGATTACAATGAGCAGTTCTTC
>TRBV5-1|.|TRBD1|TRBJ1-4
CASRRDRGTGNLNEKLFF
TGCGCCAGCAGAAGGGACAGGGGGACGGGAAACCTTAATGAAAAACTGTTTTTT
>TRBV4-1|.|.|TRBJ1-4
CASSQGLVTTNEKLFF
TGCGCCAGCAGCCAAGGTTTAGTTACAACTAATGAAAAACTGTTTTTT
>TRBV2|.|TRBD1|TRBJ1-4
CASRGQGVEKLFF
TGTGCCAGCAGGGGACAGGGGGTTGAAAAACTGTTTTTT
>TRBV5-1|.|TRBD1|TRBJ1-2
CASSLSGTGEGYTF
TGCGCCAGCAGCTTGTCAGGGACAGGGGAGGGCTACACCTTC
>TRBV7-2|.|.|TRBJ1-1
CASSLLSGNTEAFF
TGTGCCAGCAGCTTACTTAGTGGGAACACTGAAGCTTTCTTT
>TRBV2|.|TRBD1|TRBJ1-2
CASSERTGRGGYTF
TGTGCCAGCAGTGAAAGGACAGGGCGGGGTGGCTACACCTTC
>TRBV27|.|TRBD2|TRBJ2-2
CASRPGGPYTGELFF
TGTGCCAGCAGGCCGGGGGGGCCCTACACCGGGGAGCTGTTTTTT
>TRBV2|.|TRBD1|TRBJ1-1
CASRLGQEAFF
TGTGCCAGCAGGCTGGGACAGGAAGCTTTCTTT
>TRBV7-2|.|.|TRBJ1-1
CASSIQVENTEAFF
TGTGCCAGCAGCATACAGGTTGAGAACACTGAAGCTTTCTTT
>TRBV14|.|TRBD1|TRBJ1-3
CASSRTQGWSGNTIYF
TGTGCCAGCAGCCGGACACAGGGGTGGTCTGGAAACACCATATATTTT
>TRBV7-2|.|.|TRBJ1-2
CASSQDRSYGYTF
TGTGCCAGCAGTCAGGACAGATCCTATGGCTACACCTTC
>TRBV18|.|.|TRBJ1-6
CASSPPNSGTSNSPLHF
TGTGCCAGCTCACCACCAAATTCCGGGACATCCAATTCACCCCTCCACTTT
>TRBV19|.|.|TRBJ1-2
CASSPQPPGVAYTF
TGTGCCAGTAGTCCACAACCCCCAGGGGTCGCCTACACCTTC
>TRBV2|.|.|TRBJ1-1
CASSSDRWDTEAFF
TGTGCCAGCAGTTCCGACAGGTGGGACACTGAAGCTTTCTTT
>TRBV19|.|TRBD1|TRBJ1-2
CASSMNSGRGLGGYTF
TGTGCCAGTAGTATGAATTCCGGCAGGGGGCTCGGAGGCTACACCTTC
>TRBV28|.|TRBD1|TRBJ2-2
CASSPGQATTGELFF
TGTGCCAGCAGTCCCGGACAGGCGACGACCGGGGAGCTGTTTTTT
>TRBV28|.|TRBD1|TRBJ1-1
CASTNRGSNTEAFF
TGTGCCAGCACGAACAGGGGCTCGAACACTGAAGCTTTCTTT
>TRBV6-1|.|.|TRBJ1-4
CASSESLGQFGEKLFF
TGTGCCAGCAGTGAATCCCTCGGACAGTTTGGAGAAAAACTGTTTTTT
>TRBV2|.|.|TRBJ1-3
CASRQASSGNTIYF
TGTGCCAGCAGGCAGGCAAGCTCTGGAAACACCATATATTTT
>TRBV5-1|few|.|TRBJ2-1
CASSLDDGRGAHGEQFF
TGCGCCAGCAGCTTGGATGACGGGAGAGGGGCCCATGGTGAGCAGTTCTTC
>TRBV14|.|.|TRBJ1-6
CASSKAENYSPLHF
TGTGCCAGCAGCAAAGCTGAGAACTATTCACCCCTCCACTTT
>TRBV5-4|.|TRBD1|TRBJ1-4
CASSRRTGTNEKLFF
TGTGCCAGCAGCCGCCGGACAGGGACTAATGAAAAACTGTTTTTT
>TRBV5-1|.|TRBD1|TRBJ1-4
CASSLGLLQGGEEKLFF
TGCGCCAGCAGCTTAGGCCTTTTACAAGGGGGCGAAGAAAAACTGTTTTTT
>TRBV18|.|.|TRBJ1-1
CASSPIQGSTEAFF
TGTGCCAGCTCACCAATACAGGGATCCACTGAAGCTTTCTTT
>TRBV28|.|TRBD2|TRBJ2-1
CASRTSGEDYNEQFF
TGTGCCAGTCGGACTAGCGGGGAAGATTACAATGAGCAGTTCTTC
>TRBV5-6|.|TRBD1|TRBJ1-2
CASSRLDRAGGYTF
TGTGCCAGCAGCCGTCTGGACAGGGCGGGAGGCTACACCTTC
>TRBV6-5|.|.|TRBJ2-7
CASSPGSYEQYF
TGTGCCAGCAGTCCGGGTTCCTACGAGCAGTACTTC
>TRBV28|.|.|TRBJ2-1
CASSQSLGGRSNEQFF
TGTGCCAGCAGTCAATCTCTCGGGGGACGTTCCAATGAGCAGTTCTTC
>TRBV6-5|once|TRBD1|TRBJ2-7
CASKQTGQTGEQYF
TGTGCCAGCAAGCAAACGGGACAGACGGGGGAGCAGTACTTC
>TRBV11-2|.|.|TRBJ2-7
CASSPEGPLREQYF
TGTGCCAGCAGCCCAGAGGGTCCTCTTCGCGAGCAGTACTTC
>TRBV29-1|.|.|TRBJ2-5
CSVEGEAAQETQYF
TGCAGCGTTGAAGGGGAGGCCGCTCAAGAGACCCAGTACTTC
>TRBV7-6|.|.|TRBJ1-3
CASSPRDNPGYSTIYF
TGTGCCAGCAGCCCAAGGGACAACCCGGGATATTCCACCATATATTTT
>TRBV3-1/TRBV3-2|.|TRBD2|TRBJ2-7
CASSHGLAGTYEQYF
TGTGCCAGCAGCCATGGACTAGCGGGAACCTACGAGCAGTACTTC
>TRBV19|once|.|TRBJ2-7
CASSIRGSSSYEQYF
TGTGCCAGTAGTATTCGCGGCTCAAGCTCCTACGAGCAGTACTTC
>TRBV3-1/TRBV3-2|.|TRBD2|TRBJ2-1
CASSHPLAGGNEQFF
TGTGCCAGCAGCCATCCACTAGCGGGGGGTAATGAGCAGTTCTTC
>TRBV25-1|.|TRBD1|TRBJ1-2
CASSAEGARGRYTF
TGTGCCAGCAGTGCTGAGGGGGCCAGGGGACGCTACACCTTC
>TRBV7-2|.|TRBD1|TRBJ1-2
CASSLASDRSEGYTF
TGTGCCAGCAGCTTAGCGTCGGACAGGTCAGAGGGCTACACCTTC
>TRBV7-6|.|.|TRBJ2-2
CASSPRPGLTNTGELFF
TGTGCCAGCAGCCCCCGGCCGGGACTGACGAACACCGGGGAGCTGTTTTTT
>TRBV12-3/TRBV12-4|.|.|TRBJ1-5
CASNRFGEPRNF
TGTGCCAGCAACCGTTTTGGGGAGCCCCGGAATTTT
>TRBV5-5|.|.|TRBJ1-5
CASSLSPGNQPQHF
TGTGCCAGCAGCTTGTCTCCGGGGAACCAGCCCCAGCATTTT
>TRBV15|.|.|TRBJ1-5
CATSETTAGVQSNQPQHF
TGTGCCACCAGCGAAACTACCGCAGGGGTACAAAGCAATCAGCCCCAGCATTTT